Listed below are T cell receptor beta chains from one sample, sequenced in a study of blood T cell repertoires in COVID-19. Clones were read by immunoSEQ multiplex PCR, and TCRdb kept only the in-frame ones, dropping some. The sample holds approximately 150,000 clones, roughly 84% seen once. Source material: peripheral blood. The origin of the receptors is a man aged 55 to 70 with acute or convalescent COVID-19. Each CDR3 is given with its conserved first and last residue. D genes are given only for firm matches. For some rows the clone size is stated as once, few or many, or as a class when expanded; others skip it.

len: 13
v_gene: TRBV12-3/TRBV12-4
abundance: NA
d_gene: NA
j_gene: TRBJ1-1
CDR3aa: CASRKQGSGEAFF
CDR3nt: TGTGCCAGCAGGAAACAGGGTTCGGGTGAAGCTTTCTTT

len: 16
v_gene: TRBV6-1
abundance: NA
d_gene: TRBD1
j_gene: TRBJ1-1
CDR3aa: CASSESGGRKNTEAFF
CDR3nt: TGTGCCAGCAGTGAGTCAGGGGGCAGGAAGAACACTGAAGCTTTCTTT

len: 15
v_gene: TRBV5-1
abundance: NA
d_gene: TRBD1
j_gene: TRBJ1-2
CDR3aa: CASSLAPGTGDGYTF
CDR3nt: TGCGCCAGCAGCTTGGCCCCCGGGACAGGGGACGGCTACACCTTC

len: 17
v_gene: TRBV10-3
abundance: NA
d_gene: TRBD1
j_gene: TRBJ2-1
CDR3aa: CAISETLPGQGDNEQFF
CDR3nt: TGTGCCATCAGTGAGACACTACCGGGACAGGGAGACAATGAGCAGTTCTTC

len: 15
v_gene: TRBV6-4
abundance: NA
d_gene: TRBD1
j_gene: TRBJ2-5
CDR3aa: CASSAGQGLAETQYF
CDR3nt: TGTGCCAGCAGTGCGGGACAGGGTTTAGCCGAGACCCAGTACTTC

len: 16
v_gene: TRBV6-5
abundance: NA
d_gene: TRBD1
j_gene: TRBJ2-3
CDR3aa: CASSYSTGSGVGPQYF
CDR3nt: TGTGCCAGCAGTTACTCGACAGGGTCGGGCGTCGGTCCGCAGTATTTT

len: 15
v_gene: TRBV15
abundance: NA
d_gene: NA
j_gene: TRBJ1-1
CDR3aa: CATSRGGIGRTEAFF
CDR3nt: TGTGCCACCAGCAGAGGAGGGATAGGTCGCACTGAAGCTTTCTTT

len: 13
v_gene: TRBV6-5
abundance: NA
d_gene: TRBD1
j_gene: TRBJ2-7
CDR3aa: CASSDRTGQEQYF
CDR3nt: TGTGCCAGCAGCGATCGGACAGGGCAAGAGCAGTACTTC

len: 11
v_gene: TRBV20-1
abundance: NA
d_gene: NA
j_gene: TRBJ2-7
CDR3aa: CSARTSGEQYF
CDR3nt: TGCAGTGCTAGGACTAGTGGAGAGCAGTACTTC

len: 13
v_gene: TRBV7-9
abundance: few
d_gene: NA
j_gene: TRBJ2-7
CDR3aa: CASSPRVTVEQYF
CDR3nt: TGTGCCAGCAGTCCCAGGGTAACGGTCGAGCAGTACTTC

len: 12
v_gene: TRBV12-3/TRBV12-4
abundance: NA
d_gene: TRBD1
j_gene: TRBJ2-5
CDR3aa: CASSTGEETQYF
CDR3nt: TGTGCCAGCAGTACAGGGGAAGAGACCCAGTACTTC

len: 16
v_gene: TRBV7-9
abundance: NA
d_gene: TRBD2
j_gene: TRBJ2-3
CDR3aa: CASRGKGLAGANTQYF
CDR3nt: TGTGCCAGCAGGGGAAAGGGACTAGCGGGAGCGAATACGCAGTATTTT

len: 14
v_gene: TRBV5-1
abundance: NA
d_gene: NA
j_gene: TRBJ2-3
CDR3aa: CASSSRDSTDTQYF
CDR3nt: TGCGCCAGCAGCTCGAGGGATAGCACAGATACGCAGTATTTT

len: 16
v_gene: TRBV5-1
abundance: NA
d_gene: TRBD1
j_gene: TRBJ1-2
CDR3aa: CASSFNRDSLNYGYTF
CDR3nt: TGCGCCAGCAGCTTTAACCGGGACAGCCTAAACTATGGCTACACCTTC

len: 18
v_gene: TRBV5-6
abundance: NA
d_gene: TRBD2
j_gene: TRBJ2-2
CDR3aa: CASSLGLAGVGGTGELFF
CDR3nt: TGTGCCAGCAGCTTAGGACTAGCGGGAGTCGGGGGCACCGGGGAGCTGTTTTTT

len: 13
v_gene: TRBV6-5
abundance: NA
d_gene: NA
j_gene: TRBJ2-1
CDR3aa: CASSPGQYNEQFF
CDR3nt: TGTGCCAGCAGTCCCGGACAGTACAATGAGCAGTTCTTC

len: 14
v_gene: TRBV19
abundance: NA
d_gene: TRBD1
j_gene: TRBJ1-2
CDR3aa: CASTRPGGIYGYTF
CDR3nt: TGTGCCAGTACTCGCCCAGGGGGCATCTATGGCTACACCTTC

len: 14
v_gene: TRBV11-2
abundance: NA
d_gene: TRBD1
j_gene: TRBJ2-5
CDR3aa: CASSIGTVQETQYF
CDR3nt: TGTGCCAGCAGCATAGGGACAGTCCAAGAGACCCAGTACTTC

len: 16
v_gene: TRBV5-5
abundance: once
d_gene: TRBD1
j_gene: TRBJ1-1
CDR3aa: CASSPDRARGVTEAFF
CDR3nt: TGTGCCAGCAGCCCGGACAGGGCTCGCGGTGTCACTGAAGCTTTCTTT

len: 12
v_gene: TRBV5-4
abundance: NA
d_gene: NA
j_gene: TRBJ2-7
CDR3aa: CASSLRGYEQYF
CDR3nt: TGTGCCAGCAGCTTGCGGGGATACGAGCAGTACTTC

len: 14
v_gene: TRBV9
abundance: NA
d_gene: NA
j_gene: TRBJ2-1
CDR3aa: CASSVLGQHNEQFF
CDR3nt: TGTGCCAGCAGCGTGTTAGGACAGCATAATGAGCAGTTCTTC

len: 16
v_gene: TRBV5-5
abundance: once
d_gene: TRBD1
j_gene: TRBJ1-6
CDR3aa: CASSLTSGTANSPLHF
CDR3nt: TGTGCCAGCAGCTTGACTTCCGGGACAGCGAATTCACCCCTCCACTTT

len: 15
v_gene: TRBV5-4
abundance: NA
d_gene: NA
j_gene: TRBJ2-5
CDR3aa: CASRMGRGMEETQYF
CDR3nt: TGTGCCAGCAGAATGGGTCGGGGTATGGAAGAGACCCAGTACTTC

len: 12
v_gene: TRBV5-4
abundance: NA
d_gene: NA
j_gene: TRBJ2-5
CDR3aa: CASSPFGETQYF
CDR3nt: TGTGCCAGCAGCCCTTTCGGAGAGACCCAGTACTTC

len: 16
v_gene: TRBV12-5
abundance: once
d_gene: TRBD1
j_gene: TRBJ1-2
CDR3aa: CASGLAGTGRNYGYTF
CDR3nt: TGTGCTAGTGGTTTGGCCGGGACAGGGAGAAACTATGGCTACACCTTC

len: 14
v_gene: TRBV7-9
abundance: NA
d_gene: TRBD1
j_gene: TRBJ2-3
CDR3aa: CASRGDRAPDTQYF
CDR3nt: TGTGCCTCCCGGGGGGACAGGGCACCTGATACGCAGTATTTT

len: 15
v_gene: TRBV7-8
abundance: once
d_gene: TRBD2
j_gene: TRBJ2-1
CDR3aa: CASSPSSSSGSKKVF
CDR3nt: TGTGCCAGCAGCCCGTCCTCCTCTAGCGGGAGTAAGAAGGTCTTC

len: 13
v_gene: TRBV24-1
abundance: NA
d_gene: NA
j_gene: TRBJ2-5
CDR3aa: CATSVQGTETQYF
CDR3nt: TGTGCCACCAGTGTTCAGGGGACGGAGACCCAGTACTTC

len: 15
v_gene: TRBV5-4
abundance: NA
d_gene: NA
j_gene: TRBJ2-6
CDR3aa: CASSRQSSGANVLTF
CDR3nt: TGTGCCAGCAGCAGACAGTCCTCTGGGGCCAACGTCCTGACTTTC

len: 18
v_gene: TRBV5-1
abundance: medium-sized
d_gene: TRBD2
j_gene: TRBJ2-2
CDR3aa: CASRRQGTSGIRTGELFF
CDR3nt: TGCGCCAGCAGAAGACAAGGGACTAGCGGGATTCGCACCGGGGAGCTGTTTTTT

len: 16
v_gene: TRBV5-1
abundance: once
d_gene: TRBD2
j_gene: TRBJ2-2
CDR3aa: CASSLVGRETSGELFF
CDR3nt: TGCGCCAGCAGCTTGGTAGGGCGGGAGACCTCCGGGGAGCTGTTTTTT

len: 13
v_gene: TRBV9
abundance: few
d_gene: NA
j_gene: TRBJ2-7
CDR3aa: CASSVDAGYEQYF
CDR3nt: TGTGCCAGCAGCGTAGATGCGGGCTACGAGCAGTACTTC

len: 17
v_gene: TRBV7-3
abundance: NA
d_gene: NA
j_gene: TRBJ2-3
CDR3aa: CASSLRKTTGFTDTQYF
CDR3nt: TGTGCCAGCAGCTTAAGGAAAACTACAGGGTTCACAGATACGCAGTATTTT

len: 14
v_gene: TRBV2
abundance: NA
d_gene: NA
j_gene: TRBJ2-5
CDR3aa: CASTKGQTRETQYF
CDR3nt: TGTGCCAGCACCAAGGGGCAGACAAGAGAGACCCAGTACTTC

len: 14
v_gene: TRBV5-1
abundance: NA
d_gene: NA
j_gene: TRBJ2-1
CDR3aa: CASSLWTDRNEQFF
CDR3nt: TGCGCCAGCAGCTTGTGGACAGACAGGAATGAGCAGTTCTTC

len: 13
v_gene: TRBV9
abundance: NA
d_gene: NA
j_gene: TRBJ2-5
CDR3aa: CASSVHNEETQYF
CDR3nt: TGTGCCAGCAGCGTACATAATGAGGAGACCCAGTACTTC

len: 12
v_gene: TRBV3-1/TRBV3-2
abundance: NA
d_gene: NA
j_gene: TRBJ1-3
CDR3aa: CASSQYRDTIYF
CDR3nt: TGTGCCAGCAGTCAATACCGGGACACCATATATTTT

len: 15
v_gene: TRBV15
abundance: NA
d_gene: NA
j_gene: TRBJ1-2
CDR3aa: CATSSVGSSGYGYTF
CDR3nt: TGTGCCACCAGCAGTGTAGGCAGCTCGGGGTATGGCTACACCTTC

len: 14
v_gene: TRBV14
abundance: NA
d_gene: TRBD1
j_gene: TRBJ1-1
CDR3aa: CASSRQGWNTEAFF
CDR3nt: TGTGCCAGCAGCCGACAGGGATGGAACACTGAAGCTTTCTTT

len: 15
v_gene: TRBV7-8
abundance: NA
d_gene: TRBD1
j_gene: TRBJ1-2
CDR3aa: CASSKDRDRDYGYTF
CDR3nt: TGTGCCAGCAGCAAAGATCGGGACAGGGACTATGGCTACACCTTC

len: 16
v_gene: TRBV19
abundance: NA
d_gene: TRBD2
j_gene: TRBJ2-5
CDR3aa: CASRTGTSGNQETQYF
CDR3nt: TGTGCCAGTAGAACCGGGACTAGCGGGAACCAAGAGACCCAGTACTTC

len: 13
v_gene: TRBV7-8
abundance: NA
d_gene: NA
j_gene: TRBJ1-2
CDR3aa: CASSLGGQLGYTF
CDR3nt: TGTGCCAGCAGCTTAGGAGGGCAACTTGGCTACACCTTC

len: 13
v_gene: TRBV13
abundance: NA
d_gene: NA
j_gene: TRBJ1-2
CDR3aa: CASSLGQGYGYTF
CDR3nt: TGTGCCAGCAGCTTAGGCCAGGGCTATGGCTACACCTTC

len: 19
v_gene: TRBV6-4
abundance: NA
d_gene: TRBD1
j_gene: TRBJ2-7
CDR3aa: CASSDSTAPTGTNCYEQYF
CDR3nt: TGTGCCAGCAGTGACTCCACCGCCCCGACAGGGACCAACTGCTACGAGCAGTACTTC

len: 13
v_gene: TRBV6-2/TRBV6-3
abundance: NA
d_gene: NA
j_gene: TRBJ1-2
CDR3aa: CASSGQWDYGYTF
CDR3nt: TGTGCCAGCAGCGGACAGTGGGACTATGGCTACACCTTC

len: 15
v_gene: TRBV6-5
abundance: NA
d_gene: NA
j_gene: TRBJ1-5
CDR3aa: CASSTDRTIRQPQHF
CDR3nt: TGTGCCAGCAGTACAGACAGGACGATCCGTCAGCCCCAGCATTTT